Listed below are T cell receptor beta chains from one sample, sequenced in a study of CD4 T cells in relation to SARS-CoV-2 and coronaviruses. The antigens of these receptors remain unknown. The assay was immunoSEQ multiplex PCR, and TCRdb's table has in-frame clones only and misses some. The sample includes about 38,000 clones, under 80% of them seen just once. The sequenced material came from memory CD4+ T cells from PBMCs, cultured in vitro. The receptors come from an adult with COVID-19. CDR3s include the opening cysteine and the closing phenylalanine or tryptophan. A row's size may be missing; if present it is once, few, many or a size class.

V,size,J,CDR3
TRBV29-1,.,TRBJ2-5,CSVVPGDRAQETQYF
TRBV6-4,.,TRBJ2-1,CASSETVSDVNEQFF
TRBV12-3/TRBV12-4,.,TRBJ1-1,CASLAGTEAFF
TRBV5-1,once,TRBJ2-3,CASSLEGGTDTQYF
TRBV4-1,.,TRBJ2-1,CASSQVGLAGVKSGYNEQFF
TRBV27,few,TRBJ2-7,CASSLYTGVNEQYF
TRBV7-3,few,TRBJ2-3,CASSDPRAPGTQYF
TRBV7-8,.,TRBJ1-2,CASSLGRRRGANGYTF
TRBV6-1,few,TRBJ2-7,CASSDEGQNYEQYF
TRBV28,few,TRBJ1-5,CASSQTRGLGNQPQHF
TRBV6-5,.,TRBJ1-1,CASRVGLQGTEAFF
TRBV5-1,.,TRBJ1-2,CASSGQANYGYTF
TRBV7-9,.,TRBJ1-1,CASGRDRAQAEAFF
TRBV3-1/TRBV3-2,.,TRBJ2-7,CASSQLGGAGEQYF
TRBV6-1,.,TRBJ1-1,CASSEGLFANTEAFF
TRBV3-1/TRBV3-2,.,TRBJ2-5,CASSPLTSGETQYF
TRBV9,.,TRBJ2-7,CASSVVGDSIDEQYF
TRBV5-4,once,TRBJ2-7,CASSLGTSGRSVSEQYF
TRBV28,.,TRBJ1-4,CASSSPGDWREKLFF
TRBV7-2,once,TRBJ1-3,CASSWEDRVGNTIYF
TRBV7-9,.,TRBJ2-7,CASSFTGGPYEQYF
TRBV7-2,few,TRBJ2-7,CASSLRAGGAYEQYF
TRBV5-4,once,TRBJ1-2,CASSFTRQIQHGYTF
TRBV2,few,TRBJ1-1,CASSEMSGVAFF
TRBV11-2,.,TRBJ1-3,CASSPRGSSGNTIYF
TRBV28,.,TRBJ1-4,CASSPLRHGVEKLFF
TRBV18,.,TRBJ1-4,CASSPRGYGTNEKLFF
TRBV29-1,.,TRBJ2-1,CSALRSWYNEQFF
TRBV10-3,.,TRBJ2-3,CAISGPSGSSDTQYF
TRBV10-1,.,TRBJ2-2,CASTQGGTGELFF
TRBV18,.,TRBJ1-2,CASSPTTGGGYGYTF
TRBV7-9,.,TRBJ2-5,CASSLTVGETQYF
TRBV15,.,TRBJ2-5,CATSRDLAEQETQYF
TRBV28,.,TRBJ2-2,CASSLWSLAGGPGELFF
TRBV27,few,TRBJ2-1,CASSPLTSGWYNEQFF
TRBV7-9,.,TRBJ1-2,CASSMTETGYTF
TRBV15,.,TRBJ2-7,CATSRVKRFEIGEQYF
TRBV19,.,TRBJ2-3,CASRGADTQYF
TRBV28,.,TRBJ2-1,CASSSREGVVNEQFF
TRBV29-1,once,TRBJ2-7,CSVSFTSEQYF
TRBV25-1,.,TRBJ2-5,CASSQVTGLAGGETQYF
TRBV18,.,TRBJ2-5,CASTTGVAIDGETQYF
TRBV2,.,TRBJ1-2,CASSEDGLEVGYTF
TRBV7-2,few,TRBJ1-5,CASSSGGWQPQHF
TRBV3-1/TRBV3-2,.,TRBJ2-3,CASSRSGSTDTQYF
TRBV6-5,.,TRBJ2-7,CASSYGTGGYEQYF
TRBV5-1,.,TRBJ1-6,CASRNSTGRGSPLHF
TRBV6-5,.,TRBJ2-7,CASSYSTRRHEQYF
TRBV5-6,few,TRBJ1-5,CASSLYNLPPQPQHF
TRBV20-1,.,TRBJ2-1,CSARNNEQFF
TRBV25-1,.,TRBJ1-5,CASSSGQGSNQPQHF
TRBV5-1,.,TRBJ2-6,CASSLDRTARTGANVLTF
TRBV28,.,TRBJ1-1,CASRTGGTEAFF
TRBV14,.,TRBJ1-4,CASSQEGAGTATNEKLFF
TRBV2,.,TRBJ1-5,CASSQQGGNQPQHF
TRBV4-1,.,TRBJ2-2,CASSQRMVNTGELFF
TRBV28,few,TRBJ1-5,CASSRGSQPQHF
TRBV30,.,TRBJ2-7,CAWRAYLMGQGIYEQYF
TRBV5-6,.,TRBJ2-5,CASSFWTSQETQYF